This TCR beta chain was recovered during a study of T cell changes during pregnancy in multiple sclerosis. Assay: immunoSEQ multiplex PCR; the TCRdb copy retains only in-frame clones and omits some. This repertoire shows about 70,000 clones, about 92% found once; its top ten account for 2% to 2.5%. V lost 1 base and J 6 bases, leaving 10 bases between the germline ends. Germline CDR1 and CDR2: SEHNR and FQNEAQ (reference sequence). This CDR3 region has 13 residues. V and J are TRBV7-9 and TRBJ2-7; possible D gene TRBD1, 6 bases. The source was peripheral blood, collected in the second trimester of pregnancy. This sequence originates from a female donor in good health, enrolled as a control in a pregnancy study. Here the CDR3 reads CASSLVLGGEQYF. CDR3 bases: TGTGCCAGCAGCTTAGTATTAGGGGGCGAGCAGTACTTC.